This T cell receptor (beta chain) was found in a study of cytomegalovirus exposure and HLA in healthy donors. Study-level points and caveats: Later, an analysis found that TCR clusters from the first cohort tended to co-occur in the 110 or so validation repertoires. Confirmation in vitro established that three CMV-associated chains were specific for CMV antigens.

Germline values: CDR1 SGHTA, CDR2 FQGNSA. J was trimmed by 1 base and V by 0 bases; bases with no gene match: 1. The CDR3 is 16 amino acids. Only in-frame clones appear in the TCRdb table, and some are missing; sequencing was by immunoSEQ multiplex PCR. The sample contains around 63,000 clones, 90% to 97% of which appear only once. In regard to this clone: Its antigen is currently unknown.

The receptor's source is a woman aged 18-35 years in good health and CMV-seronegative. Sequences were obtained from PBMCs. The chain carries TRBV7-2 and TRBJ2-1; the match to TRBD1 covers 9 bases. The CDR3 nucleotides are TGTGCCAGCAGCTTAGCTGGGACAGGGTCCTACAATGAGCAGTTCTTC. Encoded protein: CASSLAGTGSYNEQFF.